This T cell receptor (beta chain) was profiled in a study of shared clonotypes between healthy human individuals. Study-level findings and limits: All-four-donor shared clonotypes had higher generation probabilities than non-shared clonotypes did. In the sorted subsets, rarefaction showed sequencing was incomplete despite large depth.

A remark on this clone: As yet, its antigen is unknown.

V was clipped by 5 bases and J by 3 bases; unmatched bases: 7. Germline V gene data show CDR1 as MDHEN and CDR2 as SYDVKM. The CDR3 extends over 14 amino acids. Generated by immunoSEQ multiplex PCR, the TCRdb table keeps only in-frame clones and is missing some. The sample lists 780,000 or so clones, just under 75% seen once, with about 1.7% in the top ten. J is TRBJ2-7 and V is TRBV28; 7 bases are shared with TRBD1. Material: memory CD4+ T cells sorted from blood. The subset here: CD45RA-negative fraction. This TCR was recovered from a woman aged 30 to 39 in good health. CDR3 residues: CASSPGQRLYEQYF. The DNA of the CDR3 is TGTGCCAGCAGTCCGGGACAGAGACTCTACGAGCAGTACTTC.